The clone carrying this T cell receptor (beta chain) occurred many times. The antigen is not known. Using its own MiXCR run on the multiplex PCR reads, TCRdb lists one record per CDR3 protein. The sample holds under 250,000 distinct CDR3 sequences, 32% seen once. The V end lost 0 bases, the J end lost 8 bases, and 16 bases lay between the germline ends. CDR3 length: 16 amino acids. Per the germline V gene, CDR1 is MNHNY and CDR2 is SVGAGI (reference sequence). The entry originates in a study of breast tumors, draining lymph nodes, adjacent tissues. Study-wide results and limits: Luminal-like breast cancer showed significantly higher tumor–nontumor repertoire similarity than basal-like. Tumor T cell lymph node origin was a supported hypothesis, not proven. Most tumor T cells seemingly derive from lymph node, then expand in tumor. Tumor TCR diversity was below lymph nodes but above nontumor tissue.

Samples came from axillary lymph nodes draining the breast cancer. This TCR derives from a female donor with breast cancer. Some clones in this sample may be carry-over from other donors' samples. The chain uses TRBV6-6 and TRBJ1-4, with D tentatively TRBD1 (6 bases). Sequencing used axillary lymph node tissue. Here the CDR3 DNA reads TGTGCCAGCAGTTACTCGTCTCAAGTGAGGGGGGAAAAACTGTTTTTT. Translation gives CASSYSSQVRGEKLFF.